The clone carrying this T cell receptor beta chain was seen only once. This sample was taken from a study of blood T cell repertoires in COVID-19. Study-level information: Nucleic acid was either cDNA or gDNA, and it came from T cells, B-cell-depleted T cells, or PBMCs.

Clones were read by immunoSEQ multiplex PCR, and TCRdb kept only the in-frame ones, dropping some. Among 130,000 to 150,000 clones, approximately 80% were seen once, and the ten largest hold about 5.8%. The sequence was collected from a human donor in a cohort sampled during active COVID-19. Sequencing input: peripheral blood.

CDR3 loop: CASSLSQETQYF. CDR3 DNA: TGTGCCAGCAGTTTATCACAAGAGACCCAGTACTTC. The chain couples TRBV28 to TRBJ2-5; D gene uncertain. With 1 base removed from V and 2 bases from J, the gap between germline ends came to 2 bases. The germline V gene encodes CDR1 MDHEN and CDR2 SYDVKM. The CDR3 runs 12 residues.